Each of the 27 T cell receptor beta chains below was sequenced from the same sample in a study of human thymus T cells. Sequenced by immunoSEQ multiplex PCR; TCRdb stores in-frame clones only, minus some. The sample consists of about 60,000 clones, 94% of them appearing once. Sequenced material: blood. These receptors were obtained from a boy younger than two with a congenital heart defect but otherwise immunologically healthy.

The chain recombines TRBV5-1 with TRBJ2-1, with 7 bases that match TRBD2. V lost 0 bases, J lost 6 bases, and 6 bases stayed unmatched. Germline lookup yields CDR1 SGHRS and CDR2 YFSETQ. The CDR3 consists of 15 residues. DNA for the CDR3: TGCGCCAGCAGCTTGGGGTGGGAGGGGACCAATGAGCAGTTCTTC. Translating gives CASSLGWEGTNEQFF.

The CDR3 spells CASRRQLSEAFF. CDR3 bases: TGTGCCAGCAGGAGACAGCTATCTGAAGCTTTCTTT. The chain links TRBV6-1 to TRBJ1-1, with a possible D match to TRBD1 (5 bases). The CDR3 has 12 residues. Germline CDR1 reads MNHNS; CDR2 reads SASEGT. Trimming removed 6 bases from V and 6 bases from J, with 11 bases in between.

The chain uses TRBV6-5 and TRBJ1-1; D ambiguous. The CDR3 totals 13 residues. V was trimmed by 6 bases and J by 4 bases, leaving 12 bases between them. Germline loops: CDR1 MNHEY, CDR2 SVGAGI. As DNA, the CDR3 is TGTGCCAGCAGCTATACAAGCTCCACTGAAGCTTTCTTT. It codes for CASSYTSSTEAFF.

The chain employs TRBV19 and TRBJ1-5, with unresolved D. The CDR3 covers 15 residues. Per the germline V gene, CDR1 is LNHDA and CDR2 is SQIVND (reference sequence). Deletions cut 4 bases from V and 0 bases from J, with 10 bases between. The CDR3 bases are TGTGCCAGTAGTAATCAGCCCTATAGCAATCAGCCCCAGCATTTT. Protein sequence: CASSNQPYSNQPQHF.

CDR3 nucleotides: TGTGCCAGCAGTTACTCAGGGGGCTATGGCTACACCTTC. Translating gives CASSYSGGYGYTF. V is TRBV6-5 and J is TRBJ1-2, with D possibly TRBD1 on 6 matching bases. Trimming cost V 0 bases and J 4 bases, with 6 bases left between them. The CDR3 is 13 amino acids. Germline V lookup: CDR1 MNHEY, CDR2 SVGAGI.

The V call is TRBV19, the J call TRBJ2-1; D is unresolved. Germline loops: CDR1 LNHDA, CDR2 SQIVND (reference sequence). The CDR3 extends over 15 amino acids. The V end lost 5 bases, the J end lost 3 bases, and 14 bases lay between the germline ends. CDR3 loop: CASSLVGQNYNEQFF. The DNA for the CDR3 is TGTGCCAGTAGTTTGGTTGGGCAGAACTACAATGAGCAGTTCTTC.

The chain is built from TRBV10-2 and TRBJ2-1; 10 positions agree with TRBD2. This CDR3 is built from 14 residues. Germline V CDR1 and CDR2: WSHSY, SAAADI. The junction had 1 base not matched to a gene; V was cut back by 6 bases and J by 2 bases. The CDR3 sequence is CASRLAGPYNEQFF. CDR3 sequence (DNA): TGCGCCAGCAGACTAGCGGGGCCCTACAATGAGCAGTTCTTC.

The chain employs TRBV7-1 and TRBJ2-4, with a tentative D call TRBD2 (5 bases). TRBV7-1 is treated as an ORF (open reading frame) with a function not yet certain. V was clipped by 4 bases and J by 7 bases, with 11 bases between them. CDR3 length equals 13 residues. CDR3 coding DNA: TGTGCCAGCAGCTTAGCCCCGGGGAACATTCAGTACTTC. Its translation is CASSLAPGNIQYF.

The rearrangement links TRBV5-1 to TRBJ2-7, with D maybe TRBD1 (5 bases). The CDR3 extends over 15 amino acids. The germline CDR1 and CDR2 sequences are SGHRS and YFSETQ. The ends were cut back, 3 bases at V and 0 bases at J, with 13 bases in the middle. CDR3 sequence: CASSSYDSSSYEQYF. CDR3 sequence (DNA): TGCGCCAGCAGCTCCTACGACAGTTCCTCCTACGAGCAGTACTTC.

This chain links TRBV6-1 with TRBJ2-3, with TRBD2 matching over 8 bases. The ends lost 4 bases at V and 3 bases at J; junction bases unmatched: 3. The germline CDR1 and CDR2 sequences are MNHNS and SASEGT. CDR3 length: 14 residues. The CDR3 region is CASSAVAGTDTQYF. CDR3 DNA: TGTGCCAGCAGTGCGGTAGCGGGAACAGATACGCAGTATTTT.

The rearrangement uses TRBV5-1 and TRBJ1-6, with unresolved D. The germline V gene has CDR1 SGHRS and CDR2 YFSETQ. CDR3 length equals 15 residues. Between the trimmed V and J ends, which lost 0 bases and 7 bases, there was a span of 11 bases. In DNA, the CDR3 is TGCGCCAGCAGCTTGGAGGGCAGTTCAAATTCACCCCTCCACTTT. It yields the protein CASSLEGSSNSPLHF.

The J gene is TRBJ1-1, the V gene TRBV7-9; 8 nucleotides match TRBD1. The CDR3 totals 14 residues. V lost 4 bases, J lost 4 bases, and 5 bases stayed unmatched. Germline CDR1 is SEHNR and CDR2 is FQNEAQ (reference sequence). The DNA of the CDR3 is TGTGCCAGCAGCTGGGAAGGACAGGGCACTGAAGCTTTCTTT. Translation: CASSWEGQGTEAFF. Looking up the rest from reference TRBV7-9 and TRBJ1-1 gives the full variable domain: DTGVSQNPRHKITKRGQNVTFRCDPISEHNRLYWYRQTLGQGPEFLTYFQNEAQLEKSRLLSDRFSAERPKGSFSTLEIQRTEQGDSAMYLCASSWEGQGTEAFFGQGTRLTVV.

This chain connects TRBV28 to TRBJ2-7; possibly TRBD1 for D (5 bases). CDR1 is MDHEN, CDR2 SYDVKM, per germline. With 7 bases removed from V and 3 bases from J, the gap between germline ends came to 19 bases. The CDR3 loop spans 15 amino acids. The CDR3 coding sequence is TGTGCCAGCACCCCGGTTAGGGGCAAACACTACGAGCAGTACTTC. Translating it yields CASTPVRGKHYEQYF.

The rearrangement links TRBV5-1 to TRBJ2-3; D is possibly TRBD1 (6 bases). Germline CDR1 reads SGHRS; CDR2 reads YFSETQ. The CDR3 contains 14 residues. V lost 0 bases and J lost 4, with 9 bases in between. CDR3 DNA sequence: TGCGCCAGCAGCTTGGGTAGGACAGCAGATACGCAGTATTTT. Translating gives CASSLGRTADTQYF.

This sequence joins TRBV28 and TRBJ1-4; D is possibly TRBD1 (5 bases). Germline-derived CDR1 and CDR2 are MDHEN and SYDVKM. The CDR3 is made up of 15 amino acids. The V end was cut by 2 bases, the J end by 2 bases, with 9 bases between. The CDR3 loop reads CASSLEGRTNEKLFF. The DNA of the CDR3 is TGTGCCAGCAGTTTAGAGGGACGGACTAATGAAAAACTGTTTTTT. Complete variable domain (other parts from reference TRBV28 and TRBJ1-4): DVKVTQSSRYLVKRTGEKVFLECVQDMDHENMFWYRQDPGLGLRLIYFSYDVKMKEKGDIPEGYSVSREKKERFSLILESASTNQTSMYLCASSLEGRTNEKLFFGSGTQLSVL.

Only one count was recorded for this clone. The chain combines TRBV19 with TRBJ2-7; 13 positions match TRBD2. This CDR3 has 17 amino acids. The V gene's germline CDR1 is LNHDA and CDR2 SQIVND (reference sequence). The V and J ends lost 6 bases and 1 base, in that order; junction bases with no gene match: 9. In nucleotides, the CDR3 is TGTGCCAGTAGCATGACGGGACTAGCGGGAAATTCCTACGAGCAGTACTTC. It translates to CASSMTGLAGNSYEQYF.

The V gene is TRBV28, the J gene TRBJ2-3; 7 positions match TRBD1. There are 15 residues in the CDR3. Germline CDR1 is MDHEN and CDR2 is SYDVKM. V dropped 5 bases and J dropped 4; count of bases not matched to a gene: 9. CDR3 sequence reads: CASSRSTGYPDTQYF. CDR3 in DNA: TGTGCCAGCAGTCGATCGACAGGGTATCCAGATACGCAGTATTTT.

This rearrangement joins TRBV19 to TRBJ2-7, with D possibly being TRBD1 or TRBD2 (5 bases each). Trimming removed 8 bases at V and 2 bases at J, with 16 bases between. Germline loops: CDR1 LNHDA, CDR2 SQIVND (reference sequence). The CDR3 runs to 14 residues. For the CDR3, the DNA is TGTGCCAGTCGCCTCTCCGGGACGGCCTACGAGCAGTACTTC. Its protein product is CASRLSGTAYEQYF. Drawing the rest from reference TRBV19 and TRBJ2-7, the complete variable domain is DGGITQSPKYLFRKEGQNVTLSCEQNLNHDAMYWYRQDPGQGLRLIYYSQIVNDFQKGDIAEGYSVSREKKESFPLTVTSAQKNPTAFYLCASRLSGTAYEQYFGPGTRLTVT.

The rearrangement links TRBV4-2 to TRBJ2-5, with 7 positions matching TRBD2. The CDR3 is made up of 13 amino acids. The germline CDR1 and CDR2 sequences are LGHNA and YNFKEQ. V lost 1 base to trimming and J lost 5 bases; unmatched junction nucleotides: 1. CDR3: CASSQVGGETQYF. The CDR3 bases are TGTGCCAGCAGCCAAGTGGGGGGGGAGACCCAGTACTTC.

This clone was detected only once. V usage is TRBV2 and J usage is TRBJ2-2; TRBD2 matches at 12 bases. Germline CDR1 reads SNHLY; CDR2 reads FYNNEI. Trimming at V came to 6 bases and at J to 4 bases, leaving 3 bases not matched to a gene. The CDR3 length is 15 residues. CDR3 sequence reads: CASSVLAGGTGELFF. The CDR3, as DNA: TGTGCCAGCAGCGTACTAGCGGGAGGCACCGGGGAGCTGTTTTTT.

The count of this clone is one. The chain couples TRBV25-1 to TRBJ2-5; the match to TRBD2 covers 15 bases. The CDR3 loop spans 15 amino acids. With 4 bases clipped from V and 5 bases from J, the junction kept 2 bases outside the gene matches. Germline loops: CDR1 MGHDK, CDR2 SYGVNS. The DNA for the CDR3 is TGTGCCAGCAGTGGGACTAGCGGGGGGGCCGAGACCCAGTACTTC. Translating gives CASSGTSGGAETQYF.

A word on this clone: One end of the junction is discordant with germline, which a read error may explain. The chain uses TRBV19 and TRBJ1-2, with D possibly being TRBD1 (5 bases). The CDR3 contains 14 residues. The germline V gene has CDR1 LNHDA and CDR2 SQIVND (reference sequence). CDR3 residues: CASRGLGVKVPAFF. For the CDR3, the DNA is TGTGCCAGTAGGGGCCTGGGGGTTAAGGTCCCAGCCTTCTTC.

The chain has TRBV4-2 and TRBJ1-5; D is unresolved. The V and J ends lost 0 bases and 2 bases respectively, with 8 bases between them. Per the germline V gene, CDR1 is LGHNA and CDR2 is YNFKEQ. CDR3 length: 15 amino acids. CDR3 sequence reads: CASSQDRFGNQPQHF. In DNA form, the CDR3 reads TGTGCCAGCAGCCAAGATAGGTTTGGCAATCAGCCCCAGCATTTT.

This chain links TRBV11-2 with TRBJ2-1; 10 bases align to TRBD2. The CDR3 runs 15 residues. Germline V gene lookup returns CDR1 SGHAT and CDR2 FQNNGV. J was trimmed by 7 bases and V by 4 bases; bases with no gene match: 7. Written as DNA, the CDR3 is TGTGCCAGCAGCTGGAGCGGGAGGGGGGGGAATGAGCAGTTCTTC. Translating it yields CASSWSGRGGNEQFF. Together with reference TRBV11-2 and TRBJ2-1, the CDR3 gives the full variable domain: EAGVAQSPRYKIIEKRQSVAFWCNPISGHATLYWYQQILGQGPKLLIQFQNNGVVDDSQLPKDRFSAERLKGVDSTLKIQPAKLEDSAVYLCASSWSGRGGNEQFFGPGTRLTVL.

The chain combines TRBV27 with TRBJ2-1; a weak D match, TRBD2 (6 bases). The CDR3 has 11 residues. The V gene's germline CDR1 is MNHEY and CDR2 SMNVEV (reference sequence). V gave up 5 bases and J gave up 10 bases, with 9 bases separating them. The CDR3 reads CASSPGLEQFF. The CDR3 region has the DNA TGTGCCAGCAGTCCGGGACTCGAGCAGTTCTTC.

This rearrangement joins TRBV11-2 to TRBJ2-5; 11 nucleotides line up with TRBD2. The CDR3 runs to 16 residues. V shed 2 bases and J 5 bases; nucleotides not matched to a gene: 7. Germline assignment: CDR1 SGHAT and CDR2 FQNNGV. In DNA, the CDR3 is TGTGCCAGCAGCTTATGGGGACTAGCGGTGGGCGAGACCCAGTACTTC. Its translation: CASSLWGLAVGETQYF.

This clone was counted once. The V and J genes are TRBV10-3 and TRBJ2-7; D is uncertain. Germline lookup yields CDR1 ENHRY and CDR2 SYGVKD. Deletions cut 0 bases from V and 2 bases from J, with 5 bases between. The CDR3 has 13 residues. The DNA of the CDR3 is TGTGCCATCAGTGAGTCAGGGACCTACGAGCAGTACTTC. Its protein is CAISESGTYEQYF.